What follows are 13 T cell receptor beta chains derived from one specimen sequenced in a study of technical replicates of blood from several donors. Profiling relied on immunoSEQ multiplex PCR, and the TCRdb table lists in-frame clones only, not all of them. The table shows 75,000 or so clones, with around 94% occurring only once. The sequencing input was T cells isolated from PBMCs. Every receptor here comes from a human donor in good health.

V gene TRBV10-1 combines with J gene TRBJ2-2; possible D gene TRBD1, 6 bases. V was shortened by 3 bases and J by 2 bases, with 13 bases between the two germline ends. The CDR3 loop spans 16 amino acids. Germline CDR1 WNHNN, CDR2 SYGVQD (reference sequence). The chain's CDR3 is CASSEGQGLNTGELFF. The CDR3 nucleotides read TGCGCCAGCAGTGAAGGGCAGGGGCTAAACACCGGGGAGCTGTTTTTT.

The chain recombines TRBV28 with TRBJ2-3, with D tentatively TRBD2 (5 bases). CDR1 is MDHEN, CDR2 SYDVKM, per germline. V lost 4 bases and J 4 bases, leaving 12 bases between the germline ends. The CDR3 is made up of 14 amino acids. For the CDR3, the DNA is TGTGCCAGCAGTTCCTCGGGAAGCCCAGATACGCAGTATTTT. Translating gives CASSSSGSPDTQYF.

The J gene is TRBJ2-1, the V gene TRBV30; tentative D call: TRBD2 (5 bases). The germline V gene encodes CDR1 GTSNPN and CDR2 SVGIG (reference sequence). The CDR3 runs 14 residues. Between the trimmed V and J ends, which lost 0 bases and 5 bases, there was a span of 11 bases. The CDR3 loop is CAWSVSPADNEQFF. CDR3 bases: TGTGCCTGGAGTGTATCCCCAGCGGACAATGAGCAGTTCTTC.

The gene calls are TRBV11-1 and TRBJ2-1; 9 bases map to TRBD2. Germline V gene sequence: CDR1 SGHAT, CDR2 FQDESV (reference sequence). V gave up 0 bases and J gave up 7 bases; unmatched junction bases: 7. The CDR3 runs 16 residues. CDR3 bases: TGTGCCAGCAGCTTAGCTGGCGGGAGGGTTATGAATGAGCAGTTCTTC. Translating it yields CASSLAGGRVMNEQFF.

The CDR3 DNA reads as TGTGCCAGTAGTATAGGATTTGGGCTTTTCACAGATACGCAGTATTTT. It translates to CASSIGFGLFTDTQYF. The rearrangement links TRBV19 to TRBJ2-3; D unclear. The CDR3 extends over 16 amino acids. Trimming removed 1 base at V and 2 bases at J, with 13 bases between. The germline gives CDR1 LNHDA, CDR2 SQIVND (reference sequence).

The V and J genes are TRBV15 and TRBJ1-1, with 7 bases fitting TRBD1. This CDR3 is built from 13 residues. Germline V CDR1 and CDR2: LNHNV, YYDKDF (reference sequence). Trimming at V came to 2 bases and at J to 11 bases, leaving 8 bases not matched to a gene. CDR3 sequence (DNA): TGTGCCACCAGCAGACCCGAGGGACAGTCGGCTTTCTTT. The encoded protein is CATSRPEGQSAFF.

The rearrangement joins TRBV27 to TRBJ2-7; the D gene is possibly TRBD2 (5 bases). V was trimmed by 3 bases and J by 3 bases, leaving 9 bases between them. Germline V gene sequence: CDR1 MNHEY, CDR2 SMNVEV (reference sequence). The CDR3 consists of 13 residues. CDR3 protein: CASSLEASYEQYF. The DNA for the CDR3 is TGTGCCAGCAGTTTGGAGGCCAGCTACGAGCAGTACTTC.

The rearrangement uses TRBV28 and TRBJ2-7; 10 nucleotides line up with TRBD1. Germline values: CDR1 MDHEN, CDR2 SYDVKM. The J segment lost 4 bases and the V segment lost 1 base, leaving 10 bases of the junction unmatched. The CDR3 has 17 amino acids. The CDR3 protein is CASSLSKTGGGGYEQYF. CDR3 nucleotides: TGTGCCAGCAGTTTATCGAAGACAGGGGGCGGCGGGTACGAGCAGTACTTC.

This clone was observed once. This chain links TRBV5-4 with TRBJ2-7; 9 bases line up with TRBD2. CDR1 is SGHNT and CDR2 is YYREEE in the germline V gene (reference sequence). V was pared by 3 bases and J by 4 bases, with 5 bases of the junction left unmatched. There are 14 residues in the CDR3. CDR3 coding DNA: TGTGCCAGCAGCTCGACTAGCGGAGCATACGAGCAGTACTTC. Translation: CASSSTSGAYEQYF.

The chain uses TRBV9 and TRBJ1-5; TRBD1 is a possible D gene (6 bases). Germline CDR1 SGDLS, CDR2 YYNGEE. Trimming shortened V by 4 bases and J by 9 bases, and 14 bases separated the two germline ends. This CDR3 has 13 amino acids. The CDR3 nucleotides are TGTGCCAGCAGCCCAGGGGCCCCTGGGCCCCAGCATTTT. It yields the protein CASSPGAPGPQHF.

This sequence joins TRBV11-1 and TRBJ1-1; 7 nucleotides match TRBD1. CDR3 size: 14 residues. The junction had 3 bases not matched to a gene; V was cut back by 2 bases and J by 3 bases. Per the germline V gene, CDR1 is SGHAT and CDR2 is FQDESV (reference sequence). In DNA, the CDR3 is TGTGCCAGCAGCTTATACAGGGGTTACACTGAAGCTTTCTTT. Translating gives CASSLYRGYTEAFF.

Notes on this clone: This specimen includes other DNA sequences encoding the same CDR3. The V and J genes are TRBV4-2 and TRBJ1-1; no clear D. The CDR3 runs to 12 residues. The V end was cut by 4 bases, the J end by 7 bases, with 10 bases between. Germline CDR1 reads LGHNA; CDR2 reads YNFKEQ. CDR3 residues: CASSPRQGEAFF. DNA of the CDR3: TGTGCCAGCAGCCCAAGACAAGGTGAAGCTTTCTTT.

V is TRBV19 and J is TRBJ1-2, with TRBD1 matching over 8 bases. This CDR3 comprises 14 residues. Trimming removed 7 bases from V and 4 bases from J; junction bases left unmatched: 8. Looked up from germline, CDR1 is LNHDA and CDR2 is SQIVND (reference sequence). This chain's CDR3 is CASTVNRGGYGYTF. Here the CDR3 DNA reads TGTGCCAGTACGGTTAACAGGGGGGGCTATGGCTACACCTTC.